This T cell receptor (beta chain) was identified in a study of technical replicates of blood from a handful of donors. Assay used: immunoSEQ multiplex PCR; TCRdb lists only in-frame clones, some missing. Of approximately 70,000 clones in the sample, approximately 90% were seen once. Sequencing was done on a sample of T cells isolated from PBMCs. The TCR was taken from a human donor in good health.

This CDR3 is CASSFLYEQYF. The CDR3 nucleotides read TGTGCCAGCAGTTTCTTGTACGAGCAGTACTTC. The rearrangement uses TRBV28 and TRBJ2-7; D is ambiguous. The germline gives CDR1 MDHEN, CDR2 SYDVKM. The V end was cut by 3 bases, the J end by 4 bases, with 4 bases between. This CDR3 contains 11 residues.